What follows are 16 T cell receptor beta chains derived from one specimen sequenced in a study of blood T cell repertoires in COVID-19. The table came from immunoSEQ multiplex PCR; TCRdb's copy has only in-frame clones and leaves some out. The sample contains roughly 290,000 clones, approximately 90% of which appear only once. Specimen: peripheral blood. The origin of the receptors is a man aged 30 to 39 with acute or convalescent COVID-19.

This rearrangement joins TRBV3-1 (or the pseudogene TRBV3-2) to TRBJ2-7, with D maybe TRBD2 (6 bases). With 4 bases removed from V and 3 bases from J, the gap between germline ends came to 10 bases. The CDR3 runs to 13 residues. Germline values: CDR1 LGHDT, CDR2 YNNKEL (reference sequence). Here the CDR3 reads CASSPPGVYEQYF. DNA of the CDR3: TGTGCCAGCAGCCCCCCGGGGGTCTACGAGCAGTACTTC.

This rearrangement joins TRBV4-1 to TRBJ1-5; 7 nucleotides align to TRBD1. Trimming cost V 4 bases and J 2 bases; bases outside gene matches: 2. CDR3 length equals 14 residues. Germline V gene sequence: CDR1 MGHRA, CDR2 YSYEKL. CDR3 nucleotide sequence: TGCGCCAGCAGCCTGGGGACAGGCAATCAGCCCCAGCATTTT. Translating gives CASSLGTGNQPQHF.

This clone showed up just a few times. This sequence joins TRBV5-6 and TRBJ1-4; 7 nucleotides agree with TRBD1. Trimming cost V 5 bases and J 4 bases; bases outside gene matches: 11. The CDR3 runs to 16 residues. Germline-derived CDR1 and CDR2 are SGHDT and YYEEEE. The CDR3 bases are TGTGCCAGCAGTCCGACCGGGACAGCCCTTAATGAAAAACTGTTTTTT. Protein product: CASSPTGTALNEKLFF.

The V gene is TRBV6-4, the J gene TRBJ2-2, with 7 nucleotides matching TRBD1. V shed 2 bases and J 1 base; nucleotides not matched to a gene: 7. Germline CDR1 and CDR2: MRHNA and SNTAGT. This CDR3 region has 17 residues. For the CDR3, the DNA is TGTGCCAGCAGTGACGACGCGAGGACAGGGAACACCGGGGAGCTGTTTTTT. Protein product: CASSDDARTGNTGELFF.

The CDR3 spells CASRRSGPYYGYTF. The CDR3 DNA reads TGTGCCAGCAGACGGTCAGGGCCCTACTATGGCTACACCTTC. The V call is TRBV28, the J call TRBJ1-2; perhaps TRBD1 as D (5 bases). This CDR3 is 14 amino acids long. Germline V lookup: CDR1 MDHEN, CDR2 SYDVKM. Trimming stripped 6 bases from V and 3 bases from J, with 14 bases between.

This clone was detected only once. V and J are TRBV5-6 and TRBJ2-5; 7 positions match TRBD1. Germline V gene sequence: CDR1 SGHDT, CDR2 YYEEEE. V shed 4 bases and J 3 bases; nucleotides not matched to a gene: 6. The CDR3 is 14 residues long. DNA for the CDR3: TGTGCCAGCAGCAACCGGGACAGCAAAGAGACCCAGTACTTC. Protein: CASSNRDSKETQYF.

This clone has more than one count but fewer than ten. V usage is TRBV11-2 and J usage is TRBJ1-1; possibly TRBD1 for D (6 bases). With 5 bases removed from V and 0 bases from J, the gap between germline ends came to 16 bases. Germline lookup yields CDR1 SGHAT and CDR2 FQNNGV. This CDR3 comprises 16 residues. Written as DNA, the CDR3 is TGTGCCAGCAGCGAAGGACAGCCAACGATGAACACTGAAGCTTTCTTT. The encoded protein is CASSEGQPTMNTEAFF.

There are a few counts of this clone. V is TRBV3-1 (or the pseudogene TRBV3-2) and J is TRBJ1-1; TRBD1 is a possible D gene (5 bases). The CDR3 consists of 14 residues. V dropped 1 base and J dropped 4 bases, with 10 bases sitting between them. Germline V lookup: CDR1 LGHDT, CDR2 YNNKEL (reference sequence). The CDR3 nucleotides are TGTGCCAGCAGCCAAGGACAGAAGAGCACTGAAGCTTTCTTT. Translated, it gives CASSQGQKSTEAFF.

The chain combines TRBV25-1 with TRBJ2-1; D possibly corresponds to TRBD2 (6 bases). Germline values: CDR1 MGHDK, CDR2 SYGVNS. Trimming stripped 2 bases from V and 9 bases from J, with 8 bases between. This CDR3 has 12 residues. CDR3 nucleotides: TGTGCCAGCAGTGAACTCGGGGGTGAGCAGTTCTTC. It specifies CASSELGGEQFF.

The J gene is TRBJ2-3, the V gene TRBV6-5, with 8 nucleotides matching TRBD1. Germline V CDR1 and CDR2: MNHEY, SVGAGI. The CDR3 length is 15 residues. The V gene end was trimmed by 6 bases and the J gene end by 1 base; junction bases not matched to a gene: 6. The CDR3: CASRRQGKGTDTQYF. In DNA, the CDR3 is TGTGCCAGCAGGCGACAGGGGAAAGGCACAGATACGCAGTATTTT.

A single count supports this clone. The V and J genes are TRBV7-8 and TRBJ2-7, with D perhaps TRBD1 (6 bases). CDR1 is SGHVS, CDR2 FQNEAQ, per germline. The CDR3 runs 15 residues. V was shortened by 5 bases and J by 1 base, with 15 bases between the two germline ends. The CDR3, as DNA: TGTGCCAGCAGCCTGACAGGAGTTGTATCCTACGAGCAGTACTTC. Translating gives CASSLTGVVSYEQYF.

In this sample, this clone turned up a few times. Here the CDR3 reads CASSELIDREAFF. CDR3 DNA sequence: TGTGCCAGCAGTGAACTAATCGACAGGGAAGCTTTCTTT. The J gene is TRBJ1-1, the V gene TRBV6-1; possibly TRBD1 for D (6 bases). The CDR3 totals 13 residues. The V end lost 2 bases, the J end lost 8 bases, and 12 bases lay between the germline ends. CDR1 and CDR2 (germline): MNHNS, SASEGT.

This chain links TRBV30 with TRBJ1-5, with D unclear. Germline values: CDR1 GTSNPN, CDR2 SVGIG (reference sequence). The CDR3 sequence is 12 residues long. Trimming removed 0 bases at V and 11 bases at J, with 11 bases between. This chain's CDR3 is CAWSVSGSTQHF. In DNA form, the CDR3 reads TGTGCCTGGAGTGTAAGCGGCTCGACCCAGCATTTT.

The chain uses TRBV19 and TRBJ1-1, with 7 bases that match TRBD1. Germline CDR1 reads LNHDA; CDR2 reads SQIVND (reference sequence). This CDR3 contains 13 residues. J gave up 6 bases and V 7 bases, and 8 bases lay outside the gene matches. The CDR3 spells CASMDRLRPEAFF. The DNA of the CDR3 is TGTGCCAGTATGGACAGGCTAAGGCCTGAAGCTTTCTTT.

This clone was detected only once. The V and J genes are TRBV10-2 and TRBJ1-6; the D is unclear. The CDR3 loop spans 17 amino acids. Germline lookup yields CDR1 WSHSY and CDR2 SAAADI. Trimming pared 5 bases from V and 4 bases from J, leaving 18 bases between. The CDR3 region is CASSKGLRADYNSPLHF. As DNA, the CDR3 is TGCGCCAGCAGTAAAGGGTTGAGGGCGGATTATAATTCACCCCTCCACTTT.

The chain carries TRBV18 and TRBJ2-7, with 11 positions matching TRBD1. The CDR3 sequence is 14 residues long. CDR1 and CDR2 from the germline V gene are KGHSH and LQKENI. V gave up 6 bases and J gave up 2 bases; unmatched junction bases: 3. The CDR3 reads CASSRDRGTYEQYF. DNA for the CDR3: TGTGCCAGCTCCCGGGACAGGGGGACCTACGAGCAGTACTTC.